This TCR beta chain was retrieved from a study of blood T cells in healthy people across ages. Sample-barcoded 5' priming and a J-beta primer mix drove a second PCR of roughly 6 to 12 cycles. TCRdb itself ran the 5' RACE reads through MiXCR, one entry per CDR3 protein. The table shows about 570,000 distinct CDR3 sequences, with around 27% occurring only once. Concerning this clonotype: The antigen is unknown.

Study-wide points: No conclusive comparison of naive versus antigen-experienced cells was possible with unsorted PBMCs.

V was pared by 2 bases and J by 4 bases, with 14 bases of the junction left unmatched. Germline CDR1 reads MNHEY; CDR2 reads SVGAGI. The CDR3 spans 19 residues. These data are also associated with another study on T cells of mothers and their children. That study adds: The study recruited a few healthy Caucasian mothers and their six children as donors.

This receptor was identified in a boy aged 2-15 years in good health. V and J are TRBV6-5 and TRBJ2-2, with TRBD1 identical over 9 bases. Sequencing was carried out using blood. CDR3 sequence: CASSYPRQGESWSTGELFF. The CDR3, as DNA: TGTGCCAGCAGTTACCCCAGACAGGGGGAGTCGTGGAGCACCGGGGAGCTGTTTTTT.